The rows below give T cell receptor beta chains drawn from one sample of a study of shared clonotypes between healthy human individuals. Generated by immunoSEQ multiplex PCR, the TCRdb table keeps only in-frame clones and is missing some. The table shows fewer than 650,000 clones, with roughly four fifths occurring only once. The sequencing input was PBMCs. The receptors come from a woman in her 40s in good health. Some clones in this sample may be carry-over from other donors' samples. Each CDR3 is given with its conserved first and last residue.

CDR3 | V
CASSSPQGYTEAFF | TRBV19
CASSLSGQGGNTIYF | TRBV7-2
CASSVGSGRGTDTQYF | TRBV9
CASSIRVSYNEQFF | TRBV6-6
CASSAKGADSGTGPQHF | TRBV6-1
CASSIPVGDTVVGELFF | TRBV19
CASSLVGLAGVRETQYF | TRBV11-2
CSVAVGGGYEQYF | TRBV29-1
CAIRDPYNEKLFF | TRBV10-3
CASSLSRDTQYF | TRBV5-1
CASSPYMVGETQYF | TRBV7-2
CASSLGGSGYEQYF | TRBV27
CASSLVARDTEAFF | TRBV5-1
CASSMGGSGDQPQHF | TRBV19
CASRTGTSGRYEQYF | TRBV11-2
CASSGVRRNEKLFF | TRBV19
CASSTQGREETQYF | TRBV28
CASSSGASGNTIYF | TRBV7-3
CASSPGDFPGNTIYF | TRBV19
CASSPPGTSASYEQYF | TRBV5-1
CASSPSTGTGANVLTF | TRBV4-3
CAWRGGAGPEAFF | TRBV30
CVSSLARGEHGYTF | TRBV7-9
CASRLRGANTEAFF | TRBV2
CASSLAGTGGGEQYF | TRBV5-1
CASSGINTEAFF | TRBV2
CASIVGLAAYEQYF | TRBV2
CASSTTGGAPLAGYTF | TRBV19
CASSPVGVGPLHF | TRBV7-9
CASSMGTSGTTDTQYF | TRBV5-4
CAWHIFSGNTIYF | TRBV30
CASSNTGTSAGELFF | TRBV5-1
CAWRGLAGPQETQYF | TRBV30
CASSLFESSGANVLTF | TRBV28
CASSRGTSPYNEQFF | TRBV7-9
CASSQDRAGGVVEQFF | TRBV4-3
CASSAGQTTEAFF | TRBV5-1
CASSQETVYNEQFF | TRBV4-2
CASSLGGPRGYEQYF | TRBV5-1
CASSLGPGQGIYGYTF | TRBV7-2